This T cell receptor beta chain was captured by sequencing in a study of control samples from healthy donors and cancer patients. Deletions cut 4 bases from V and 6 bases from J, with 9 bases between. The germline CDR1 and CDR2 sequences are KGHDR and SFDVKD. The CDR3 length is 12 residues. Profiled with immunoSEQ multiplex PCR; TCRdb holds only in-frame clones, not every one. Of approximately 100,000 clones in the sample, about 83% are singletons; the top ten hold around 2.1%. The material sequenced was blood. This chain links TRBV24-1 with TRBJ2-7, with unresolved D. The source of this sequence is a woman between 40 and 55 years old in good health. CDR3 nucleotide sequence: TGTGCCACCAGTGACCTCGACGGCGAGCAGTACTTC. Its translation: CATSDLDGEQYF.